This TCR beta chain came from a study of CD8+ T cells in alopecia areata. Whole-study context: The drug, oral tofacitinib, was given to treated patients at 5 to 10 mg twice daily.

Extracted from the samples, RNA was reverse transcribed into cDNA to serve as the sequencing template. Assay used: immunoSEQ multiplex PCR; TCRdb lists only in-frame clones, some missing. The data contain 150,000 or so clones, approximately 53% of them singletons. V lost 4 bases to trimming and J lost 4 bases, with 9 bases between them. From germline, CDR1 is MNHEY and CDR2 SVGAGI. The CDR3 contains 13 residues. The sequence derives from a human donor with alopecia areata. The gene calls are TRBV6-5 and TRBJ2-3; D may match TRBD1 or TRBD2 (6 bases each). The sample in question was CD8+ T cells sorted from blood, obtained at week 0. The CDR3 loop reads CASSFGGADTQYF. CDR3 bases: TGTGCCAGCAGTTTCGGGGGCGCAGATACGCAGTATTTT.